This T cell receptor (beta chain) was captured by sequencing in a study of technical replicates of blood from a few donors (dated by TCRdb to between 2016 and 2019). Library preparation was by the immunoSEQ multiplex PCR assay. As stored in TCRdb, this immuneACCESS dataset retains in-frame rearrangements with V and J assigned. A fraction of the clones does not appear; measured against another copy, unresolved V genes explain less than half of the discrepancy, and the remainder lacks a known reason. The sample profile shows 60,000 to 90,000 clones; just under 95% of them were found once. The ten largest make up 0.2% to 0.3% of the sample. As to this clone: Which antigen it targets is not known. No much larger clone is present one base from it, and per-base qualities are unavailable.

The CDR3 numbers 13 residues from cysteine through phenylalanine. This entry keeps only the CDR3 DNA: 39 bases, framed from base 1. Between the V and J ends, shortened by 5 bases and 6 bases respectively, the junction contains 10 bases. Looking up the germline V gene (reference sequence) yields CDR1 SEHNR and CDR2 FQNEAQ. The sequence was obtained from a human donor in good health. Material for sequencing was T cells isolated from PBMCs. This chain is built from TRBV7-9 and TRBJ2-2; a weak D assignment points to TRBD2 (5 bases agree). The DNA sequence is TGTGCCAGCAGCATCAGGACTTCCGGGGAGCTGTTTTTT. This is translated as CASSIRTSGELFF.